This T cell receptor (beta chain) was documented in a study of T-cell memory formation after mild COVID-19. Study-level information: In these data, TCR clusters were largely donor specific. Study observations and caveats: CM and EM subsets held most contracting CD4+ clones; EMRA held CD8+ ones. The pre-infection memory compartment contained some responding clones, suggesting cross-reactive memory joined.

Points on this clonotype: Its antigen is currently unknown.

Germline assignment: CDR1 KGHSH and CDR2 LQKENI. This CDR3 is 15 amino acids long. The ends lost 5 bases at V and 4 bases at J; junction bases unmatched: 10. cDNA libraries for TCR alpha and TCR beta, carrying sample barcodes and UMIs, came from 5'RACE with constant-segment primers. TCRdb reprocessed the 5' RACE reads with MiXCR, giving one entry per CDR3 protein. The sample lists 550,000 to 700,000 distinct CDR3 sequences, approximately 15% occurring once. The receptor comes from an adult woman who had mild COVID-19 (a few samples of this study predate the infection). Cell type and time point are not known. Material for sequencing was PBMCs or a T cell subset sorted from them (not recorded which). The rearrangement uses TRBV18 and TRBJ2-5; the match to TRBD1 covers 7 bases. CDR3 sequence reads: CASSTTTGVGETQYF. The CDR3 DNA reads TGTGCCAGCTCAACCACCACAGGGGTCGGAGAGACCCAGTACTTC.